This T cell receptor beta chain was captured in a study of beta chain features in type 1 diabetes. Overall study findings and caveats: A moderate, significant TCRB CDR3 shortening appeared in type 1 diabetes across four CD4+ subsets.

On this clone: Antigen unknown.

What was sequenced were expressed TCRB transcripts, since all of the isolated RNA had been reverse transcribed. The protocol was immunoSEQ multiplex PCR, while the TCRdb copy is restricted to in-frame clones and leaves out a portion. The sample holds hundreds of thousands of clones, roughly 11% seen once. The CDR3 extends over 14 amino acids. Germline lookup yields CDR1 MNHNY and CDR2 SVGAGI (reference sequence). The ends were cut back, 2 bases at V and 4 bases at J, with 9 bases in the middle. The sequencing input was naive CD4+ T cells from blood. V is TRBV6-6 and J is TRBJ1-5; weak D call: TRBD1 (6 bases). The source of this sequence is a man aged 30-40 years with type 1 diabetes. CDR3 residues: CASSYGGSNQPQHF. Here the CDR3 DNA reads TGTGCCAGCAGTTACGGGGGCAGTAATCAGCCCCAGCATTTT.